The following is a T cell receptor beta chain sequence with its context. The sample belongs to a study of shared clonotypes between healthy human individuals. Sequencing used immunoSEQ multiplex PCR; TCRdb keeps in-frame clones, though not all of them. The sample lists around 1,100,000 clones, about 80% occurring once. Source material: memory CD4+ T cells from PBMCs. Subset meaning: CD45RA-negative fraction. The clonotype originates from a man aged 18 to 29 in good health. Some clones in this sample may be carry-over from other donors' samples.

The CDR3 DNA is TGTGCCAGTAGTATAAGTAGGGGAACTTACGAGCAGTACTTC. This translates into CASSISRGTYEQYF. The chain has TRBV19 and TRBJ2-7, with a weak D call TRBD1 (5 bases). V was trimmed by 2 bases and J by 4 bases, leaving 12 bases between them. CDR3 length equals 14 residues. Germline V gives CDR1 LNHDA, CDR2 SQIVND (reference sequence).